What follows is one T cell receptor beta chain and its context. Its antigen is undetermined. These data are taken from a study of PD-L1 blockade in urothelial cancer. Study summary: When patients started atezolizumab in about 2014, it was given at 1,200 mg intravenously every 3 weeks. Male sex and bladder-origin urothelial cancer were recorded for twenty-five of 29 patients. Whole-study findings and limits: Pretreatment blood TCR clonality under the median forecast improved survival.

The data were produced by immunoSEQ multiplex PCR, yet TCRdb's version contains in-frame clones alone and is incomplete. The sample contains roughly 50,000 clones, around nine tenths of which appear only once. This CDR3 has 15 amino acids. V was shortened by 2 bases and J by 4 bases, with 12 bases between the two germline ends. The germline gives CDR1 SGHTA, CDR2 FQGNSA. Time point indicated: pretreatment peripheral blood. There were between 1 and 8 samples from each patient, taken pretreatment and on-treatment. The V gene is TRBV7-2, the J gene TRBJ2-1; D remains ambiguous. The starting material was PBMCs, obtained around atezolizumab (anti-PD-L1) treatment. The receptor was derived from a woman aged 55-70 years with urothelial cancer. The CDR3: CASSLSAGFYNEQFF. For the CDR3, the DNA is TGTGCCAGCAGCTTATCGGCAGGATTTTACAATGAGCAGTTCTTC. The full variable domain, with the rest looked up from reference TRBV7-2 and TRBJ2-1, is GAGVSQSPSNKVTEKGKDVELRCDPISGHTALYWYRQSLGQGLEFLIYFQGNSAPDKSGLPSDRFSAERTGGSVSTLTIQRTQQEDSAVYLCASSLSAGFYNEQFFGPGTRLTVL.